This is a list of T cell receptor beta chains from one sample in a study of control samples from healthy donors and cancer patients. Some clones are missing from TCRdb's copy, which holds only in-frame ones; the method was immunoSEQ multiplex PCR. This sample has some 140,000 clones, with 85% to 95% found just once. Source material: blood. These receptor sequences come from a man in his forties in good health. Both conserved end residues are part of each CDR3. D genes are given only for firm matches. Rows give clone size only sometimes, using once, few, many, or a class for an expanded clone.

CDR3 protein,CDR3 DNA,clone size,J gene,D gene,CDR3 length,V gene
CASSPLAGDGQPQHF,TGCGCCAGCAGCCCCCTGGCAGGGGATGGCCAGCCCCAGCATTTT,.,TRBJ1-5,.,15,TRBV4-1
CAWSLLQGGSGYTF,TGTGCCTGGAGTCTCCTACAGGGTGGAAGTGGCTACACCTTC,.,TRBJ1-2,.,14,TRBV30
CASGEGPTPDTQYF,TGTGCCAGCGGGGAGGGACCGACCCCGGATACGCAGTATTTT,.,TRBJ2-3,TRBD2,14,TRBV5-6
CASSSRGQGSTEAFF,TGCGCCAGCAGCTCCCGCGGACAGGGAAGCACTGAAGCTTTCTTT,.,TRBJ1-1,TRBD1,15,TRBV5-1
CASTTSLTEAFF,TGTGCCAGCACCACTTCTCTCACTGAAGCTTTCTTT,.,TRBJ1-1,.,12,TRBV28
CASSLSTRQGVDTEAFF,TGTGCCAGCAGCTTAAGTACCCGTCAGGGTGTCGACACTGAAGCTTTCTTT,.,TRBJ1-1,.,17,TRBV7-6
CASTTGGHYGYTF,TGTGCCAGTACAACCGGCGGACACTATGGCTACACCTTC,.,TRBJ1-2,.,13,TRBV19
CASSLVANSPLHF,TGTGCCAGCAGCTTAGTTGCTAATTCACCCCTCCACTTT,.,TRBJ1-6,.,13,TRBV7-2
CASSYRGGMITGELFF,TGTGCCAGCAGTTACCGCGGGGGTATGATTACCGGGGAGCTGTTTTTT,once,TRBJ2-2,TRBD2,16,TRBV6-2/TRBV6-3
CASSNGQATQLYGYTF,TGCGCCAGCAGCAACGGACAGGCTACGCAACTCTATGGCTACACCTTC,.,TRBJ1-2,TRBD1,16,TRBV5-1
CASSFGEGYEQYF,TGTGCCAGCAGCTTTGGGGAGGGCTACGAGCAGTACTTC,.,TRBJ2-7,TRBD2,13,TRBV11-2
CASRWGQADTQYF,TGTGCCAGCAGGTGGGGACAGGCAGATACGCAGTATTTT,.,TRBJ2-3,TRBD1,13,TRBV11-2
CASSLGPQGAYTEAFF,TGTGCCAGCAGCTTGGGCCCACAGGGGGCATACACTGAAGCTTTCTTT,.,TRBJ1-1,TRBD1,16,TRBV5-6
CASSLYYEQYF,TGTGCCAGCAGCTTATACTACGAGCAGTACTTC,.,TRBJ2-7,.,11,TRBV12-1
CASSLRAYSNQPQHF,TGTGCCAGCAGTTTAAGGGCCTATAGCAATCAGCCCCAGCATTTT,.,TRBJ1-5,.,15,TRBV27
CASSRTGGDNQPQHF,TGTGCCAGCAGTCGTACAGGGGGTGACAATCAGCCCCAGCATTTT,.,TRBJ1-5,TRBD1,15,TRBV27